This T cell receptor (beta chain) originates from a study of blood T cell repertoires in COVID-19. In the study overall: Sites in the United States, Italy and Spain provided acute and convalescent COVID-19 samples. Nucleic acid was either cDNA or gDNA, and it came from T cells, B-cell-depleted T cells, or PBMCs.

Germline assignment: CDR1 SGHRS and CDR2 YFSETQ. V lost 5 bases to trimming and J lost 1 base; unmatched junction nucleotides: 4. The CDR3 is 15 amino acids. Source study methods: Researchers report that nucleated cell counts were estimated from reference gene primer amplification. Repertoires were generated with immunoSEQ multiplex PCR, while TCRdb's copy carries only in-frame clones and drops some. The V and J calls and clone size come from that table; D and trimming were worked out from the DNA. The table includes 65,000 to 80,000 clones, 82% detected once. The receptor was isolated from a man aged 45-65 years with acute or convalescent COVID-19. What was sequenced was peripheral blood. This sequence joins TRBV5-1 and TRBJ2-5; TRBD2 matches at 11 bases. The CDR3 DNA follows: TGCGCCAGCAGTCCCGGGACTAGCGGCCAAGAGACCCAGTACTTC. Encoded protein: CASSPGTSGQETQYF.